The text below deals with one T cell receptor beta chain. Its antigen is still unknown. The junction differs from germline at one of its ends, possibly a read error. The data belong to a study of blood T cells in healthy people across ages. Whole-study results and caveats: It was not known whether donors were CMV positive (a possible confounder of expanded clonotype changes).

A second PCR, run for 7 to 11 cycles, used a sample-barcoded 5' primer plus a J-beta primer mix. MiXCR was run by TCRdb on the 5' RACE reads, yielding one entry per CDR3 protein. Of about 640,000 distinct CDR3 sequences detected, roughly two fifths appear once; the ten largest clones hold roughly 30%. The amount of total RNA extracted per sample was at least 5.5 micrograms. The CDR3 consists of 13 residues. CDR1 and CDR2 from the germline V gene are DFQATT and SNEGSKA (reference sequence). The genes are TRBV20-1 and TRBJ1-2, with D perhaps TRBD1 (5 bases). The sequence was obtained from an older man in good health. Sequencing used blood. The CDR3 reads CSAGDGARYGYTF. In nucleotides, the CDR3 is TGCAGTGCTGGAGATGGGGCACGCTATGGCTACACCTTC.